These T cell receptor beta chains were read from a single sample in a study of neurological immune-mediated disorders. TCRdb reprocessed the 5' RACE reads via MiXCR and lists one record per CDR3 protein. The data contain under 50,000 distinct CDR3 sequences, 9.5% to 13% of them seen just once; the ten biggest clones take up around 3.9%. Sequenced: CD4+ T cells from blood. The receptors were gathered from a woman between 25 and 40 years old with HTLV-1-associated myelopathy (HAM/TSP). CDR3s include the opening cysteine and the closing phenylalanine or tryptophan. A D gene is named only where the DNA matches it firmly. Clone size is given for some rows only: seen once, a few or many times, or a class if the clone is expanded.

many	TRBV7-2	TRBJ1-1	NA	CASSAPGRSRGTEAFF	TGTGCCAGCAGCGCTCCGGGACGATCGCGGGGGACTGAAGCTTTCTTT
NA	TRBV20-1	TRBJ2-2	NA	CSAIIGPNTVELFF	TGCAGTGCTATTATCGGTCCGAACACCGTGGAGCTGTTTTTT
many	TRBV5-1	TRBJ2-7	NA	CASSPLRGPDYEQYF	TGCGCCAGCAGCCCGCTAAGAGGGCCGGACTACGAGCAGTACTTC
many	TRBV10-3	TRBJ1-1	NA	CASRRVDTEAFF	TGTGCCAGCCGCAGGGTTGACACTGAAGCTTTCTTT
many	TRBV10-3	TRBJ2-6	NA	CAFRDSGANVLTF	TGTGCCTTCAGGGATTCTGGGGCCAACGTCCTGACTTTC
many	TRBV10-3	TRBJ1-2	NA	CAISPPGDSNYGYTF	TGTGCCATCAGCCCCCCGGGAGACTCTAACTATGGCTACACCTTC
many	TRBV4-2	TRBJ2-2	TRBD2	CASSQDLLRGGFSGELFF	TGTGCCAGCAGCCAAGATTTATTGCGGGGGGGATTTTCCGGGGAGCTGTTTTTT
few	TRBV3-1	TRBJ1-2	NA	CASSQDVGTINYGYTF	TGTGCCAGCAGCCAAGACGTCGGGACTATAAACTATGGCTACACCTTC
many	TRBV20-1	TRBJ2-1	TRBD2	CSASLLAGAYNEQFF	TGCAGTGCTAGTCTTTTAGCGGGGGCCTACAATGAGCAGTTCTTC
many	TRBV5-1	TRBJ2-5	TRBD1	CASSSSLGQGGETQYF	TGCGCCAGCAGCTCCTCATTAGGACAGGGTGGAGAGACCCAGTACTTC